This T cell receptor (beta chain) was sequenced for a study of cytomegalovirus exposure and HLA in healthy donors. Concerning this clone: Its matching antigen is unknown.

The CDR3 totals 13 residues. The V gene end was trimmed by 5 bases and the J gene end by 5 bases; junction bases not matched to a gene: 4. Germline CDR1 and CDR2: MNHEY and SMNVEV (reference sequence). 60 Vbeta and 13 Jbeta primers were used in PCR. TCRdb keeps only in-frame clones here, not all; method: immunoSEQ multiplex PCR. The sample yields some 78,000 clones, 55% to 85% seen once. Whole-study results and caveats: In an earlier analysis, productive rearrangement rates for most beta V segments clustered near 87% or 30%.

The receptor comes from a woman in her thirties or forties in good health and CMV-seropositive. Sample: PBMCs. The chain couples TRBV27 to TRBJ2-5; 8 bases align to TRBD2. For the CDR3, the DNA is TGTGCCAGCAGTCCGGGGGGGCTGGAGACCCAGTACTTC. Translated: CASSPGGLETQYF.